This is a list of T cell receptor beta chains from one sample in a study of blood T cells in healthy people across ages. Each CDR3 protein is one row after TCRdb ran MiXCR on the 5' RACE reads. Of hundreds of thousands of distinct CDR3 sequences listed, roughly three fifths are singletons. Sequencing was carried out using blood. These receptors were taken from a man in his forties or fifties in good health. Both conserved end residues are part of each CDR3.

j_call	v_call	cdr3_aa
TRBJ2-7	TRBV5-1	CASSLVGTGNYEQYF
TRBJ2-7	TRBV3-1	CASSQDGRESEQYF
TRBJ2-1	TRBV29-1	CSTMTGRYNEQFF
TRBJ2-1	TRBV7-6	CASSLVVGLAGNNEQFF
TRBJ2-1	TRBV7-9	CASSSTSGNNEQFF
TRBJ2-3	TRBV11-2	CASTLEWASTDTQYF
TRBJ2-7	TRBV20-1	CSARNLAGGSHEQYF
TRBJ2-7	TRBV29-1	CSVVSRSEQYF
TRBJ2-5	TRBV5-1	CASSLGRPQETQYF
TRBJ2-3	TRBV20-1	CSASKTSGGTDTQYF
TRBJ2-7	TRBV7-2	CASSPPSPEQYF
TRBJ2-3	TRBV28	CAHGGGTQYF
TRBJ1-5	TRBV20-1	CSARVGGTSNQPQHF
TRBJ1-2	TRBV29-1	CSVERRDREYGYTF
TRBJ2-3	TRBV12-3/TRBV12-4	CASTLLADTQYF
TRBJ1-5	TRBV12-3/TRBV12-4	CASRRAQPQHF
TRBJ2-1	TRBV6-2/TRBV6-3	CASSSMAGVSNEQFF
TRBJ2-3	TRBV25-1	CASIQGARFPDTQYF
TRBJ2-7	TRBV12-3/TRBV12-4	CASRKRDTQVGTSGRSYEQYF
TRBJ2-7	TRBV20-1	CSAFFPGTLHYEQYF
TRBJ1-5	TRBV7-2	CASSSLLPGNQPQHF
TRBJ2-1	TRBV12-3/TRBV12-4	CASSLDFAVEQFF
TRBJ2-3	TRBV5-1	CASSLLAGGPADTQYF
TRBJ2-5	TRBV9	CASSERLGGEETQYF
TRBJ1-1	TRBV6-1	CASSDRVFGLGTEAFF
TRBJ2-5	TRBV11-2	CASSLDLGETQYF
TRBJ1-2	TRBV5-1	CASSLDGTDYGYTF
TRBJ2-4	TRBV4-1	CASSQDQGGPIAKNIQYF
TRBJ2-3	TRBV6-4	CASSAGGGTDTQYF
TRBJ2-5	TRBV9	CASSVDLGGLGAQETQYF
NA	TRBV27	CASSSLAGGIHETQYF
TRBJ2-7	TRBV6-2/TRBV6-3	CASSYIGGDYEQYF
TRBJ1-6	TRBV6-5	CASSYGDRVLYYNSPLHF
TRBJ2-5	TRBV10-2	CASKVGAGIQETQYF
TRBJ2-7	TRBV7-8	CASSPEQGWGEQYF
NA	TRBV6-5	CASSYSMVYEQYF
TRBJ1-1	TRBV24-1	CATSAGQGEAFF
TRBJ1-2	TRBV27	CASSLTQDRGRYYGYTF
TRBJ2-3	TRBV7-3	CASSLMGGIDTQYF
TRBJ1-1	TRBV6-1	CASSDNWGKGQNTEAFF
TRBJ2-5	TRBV5-1	CASSLYHRVDFVEETQYF